This T cell receptor (beta chain) was captured in a study of blood T cells in healthy people across ages. Overall study results and limits: Those diversity estimates obtained from one million T cells were thought to be underestimates. PBMCs were not sorted, which prevented a conclusive comparison of naive versus antigen-experienced cells.

Primers used in a second PCR of about 7 to 12 cycles were a sample-barcoded 5' primer and a J-beta primer mix. TCRdb used MiXCR to reprocess the 5' RACE reads, holding one entry per CDR3 protein. The table shows 1.5 million to 2 million distinct CDR3 sequences, with approximately 39% occurring only once. Trimming left V 7 bases short and J 11 bases short, with 24 bases between. Per germline, CDR1 SGHTA and CDR2 FQGNSA. The CDR3 runs 16 residues. As to this clonotype: The antigen is not known.

This clonotype was obtained from a human donor in good health. The rearrangement uses TRBV7-2 and TRBJ1-6, with D hard to call. Sequencing was performed on blood. CDR3 in amino acids: CASTHRRAGRGPPLHF. The CDR3 DNA follows: TGTGCCAGCACACATAGACGGGCCGGAAGAGGACCACCCCTCCACTTT. Using reference TRBV7-2 and TRBJ1-6 for the parts outside the CDR3, the full variable domain is GAGVSQSPSNKVTEKGKDVELRCDPISGHTALYWYRQSLGQGLEFLIYFQGNSAPDKSGLPSDRFSAERTGGSVSTLTIQRTQQEDSAVYLCASTHRRAGRGPPLHFGNGTRLTVT.